This T cell receptor beta chain came from a study of cytomegalovirus exposure and HLA in healthy donors. This clone was counted once. Antigen: not known. Germline assignment: CDR1 GTSNPN and CDR2 SVGIG (reference sequence). The V gene end was trimmed by 2 bases and the J gene end by 6 bases; junction bases not matched to a gene: 3. The CDR3 is made up of 13 amino acids. Vbeta (60) and Jbeta (13) primers were used in the PCR. The repertoire was sequenced with immunoSEQ multiplex PCR; TCRdb's copy has only in-frame clones and lacks some. Here the sample spans 200,000 or so clones, around 80% being singletons. Study-level findings and limits: In a later analysis, HLA-associated beta chains showed higher expansion and lower generation probabilities than comparable chains.

Sequencing was performed on PBMCs. The J gene is TRBJ1-2, the V gene TRBV30; 10 nucleotides line up with TRBD1. This receptor was taken from a woman aged 18-35 years in good health and CMV-seropositive. The CDR3 sequence is CAWSPGQGNGYTF. CDR3 sequence (DNA): TGTGCCTGGAGTCCGGGACAGGGGAATGGCTACACCTTC.